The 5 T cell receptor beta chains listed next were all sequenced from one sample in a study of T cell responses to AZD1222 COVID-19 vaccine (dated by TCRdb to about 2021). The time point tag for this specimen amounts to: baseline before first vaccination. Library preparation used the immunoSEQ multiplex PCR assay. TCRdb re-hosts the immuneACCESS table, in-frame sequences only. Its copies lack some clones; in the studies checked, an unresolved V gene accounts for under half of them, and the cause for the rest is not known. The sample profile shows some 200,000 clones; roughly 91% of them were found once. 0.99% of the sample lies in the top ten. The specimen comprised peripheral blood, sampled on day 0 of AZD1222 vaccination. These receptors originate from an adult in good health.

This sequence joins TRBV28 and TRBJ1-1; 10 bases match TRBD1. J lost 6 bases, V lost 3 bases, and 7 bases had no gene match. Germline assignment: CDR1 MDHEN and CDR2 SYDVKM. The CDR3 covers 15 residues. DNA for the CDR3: TGTGCCAGCAGTTTTCTAGGGACAGGGGAAGCTGAAGCTTTCTTT. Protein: CASSFLGTGEAEAFF.

Here the CDR3 reads CASSLDGPQEQYF. DNA for the CDR3: TGTGCCAGCAGCTTAGACGGCCCCCAGGAGCAGTACTTC. V is TRBV7-8 and J is TRBJ2-7; D gene ambiguous. The CDR3 has 13 amino acids. Germline V lookup: CDR1 SGHVS, CDR2 FQNEAQ. V lost 1 base, J lost 7 bases, and 11 bases lay in between.

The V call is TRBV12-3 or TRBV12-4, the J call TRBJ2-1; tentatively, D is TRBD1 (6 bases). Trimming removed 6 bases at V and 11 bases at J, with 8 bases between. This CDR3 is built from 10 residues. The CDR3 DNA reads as TGTGCCAGCAGCGGGACAAAGCAGTTCTTC. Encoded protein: CASSGTKQFF.

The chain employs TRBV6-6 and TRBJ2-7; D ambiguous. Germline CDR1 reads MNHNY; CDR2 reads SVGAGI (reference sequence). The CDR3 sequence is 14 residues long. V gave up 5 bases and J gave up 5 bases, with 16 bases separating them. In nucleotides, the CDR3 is TGTGCCAGCAGTCACCTAGGGCTGCTTGACGAGCAGTACTTC. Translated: CASSHLGLLDEQYF.

In nucleotides, the CDR3 is TGTGCCATCAGTGAGTCGACAGGCTATGGCTACACCTTC. Encoded protein: CAISESTGYGYTF. This chain connects TRBV10-3 to TRBJ1-2; maybe TRBD1 (6 bases). Trimming removed 0 bases from V and 4 bases from J, with 6 bases in between. CDR3 length: 13 amino acids. CDR1 ENHRY and CDR2 SYGVKD come from the germline V gene.